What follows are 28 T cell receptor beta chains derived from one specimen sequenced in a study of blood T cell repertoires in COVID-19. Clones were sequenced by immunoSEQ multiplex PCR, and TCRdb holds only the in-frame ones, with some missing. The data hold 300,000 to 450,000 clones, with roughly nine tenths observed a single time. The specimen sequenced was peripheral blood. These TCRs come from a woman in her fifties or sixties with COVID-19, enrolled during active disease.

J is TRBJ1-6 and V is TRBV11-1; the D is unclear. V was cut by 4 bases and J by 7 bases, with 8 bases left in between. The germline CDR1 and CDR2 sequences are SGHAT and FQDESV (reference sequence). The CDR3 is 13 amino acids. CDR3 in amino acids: CASSWTGNSPLHF. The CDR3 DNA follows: TGTGCCAGCAGCTGGACGGGAAATTCACCCCTCCACTTT.

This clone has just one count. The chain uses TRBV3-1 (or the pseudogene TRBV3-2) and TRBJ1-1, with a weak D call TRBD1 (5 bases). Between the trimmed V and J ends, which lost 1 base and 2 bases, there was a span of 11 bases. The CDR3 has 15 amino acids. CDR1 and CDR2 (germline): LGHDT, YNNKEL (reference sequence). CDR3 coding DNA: TGTGCCAGCAGCCAAGGGAACAGGTTCAACACTGAAGCTTTCTTT. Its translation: CASSQGNRFNTEAFF.

CDR3 sequence: CASSLGQGTNEQYF. The CDR3 coding sequence is TGTGCCAGCAGCTTAGGACAGGGGACCAACGAGCAGTACTTC. The chain uses TRBV7-2 and TRBJ2-7; 8 nucleotides align to TRBD1. The V and J ends lost 1 base and 5 bases, in that order; junction bases with no gene match: 4. The CDR3 is made up of 14 amino acids. Germline CDR1 is SGHTA and CDR2 is FQGNSA.

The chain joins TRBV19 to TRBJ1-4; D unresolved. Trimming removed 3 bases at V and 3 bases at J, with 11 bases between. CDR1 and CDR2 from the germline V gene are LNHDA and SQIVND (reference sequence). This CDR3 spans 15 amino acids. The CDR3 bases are TGTGCCAGTAGTATTCCGGGATCAGCTAATGAAAAACTGTTTTTT. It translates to CASSIPGSANEKLFF.

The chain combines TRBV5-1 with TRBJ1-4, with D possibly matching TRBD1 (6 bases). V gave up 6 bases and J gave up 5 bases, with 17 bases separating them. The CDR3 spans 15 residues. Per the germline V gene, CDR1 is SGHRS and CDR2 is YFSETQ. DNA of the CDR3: TGCGCCAGCAACCTAATGACAGGATCGAATGAAAAACTGTTTTTT. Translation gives CASNLMTGSNEKLFF.

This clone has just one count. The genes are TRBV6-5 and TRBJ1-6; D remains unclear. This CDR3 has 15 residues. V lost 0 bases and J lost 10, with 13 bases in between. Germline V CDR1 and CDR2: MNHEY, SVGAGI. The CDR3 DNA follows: TGTGCCAGCAGTTACTCGAGCGGGGTCGGGTCACCCCTCCACTTT. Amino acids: CASSYSSGVGSPLHF.

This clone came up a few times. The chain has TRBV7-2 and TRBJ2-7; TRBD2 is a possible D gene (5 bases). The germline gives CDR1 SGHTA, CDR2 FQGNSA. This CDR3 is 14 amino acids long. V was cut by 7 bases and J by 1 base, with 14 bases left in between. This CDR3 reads CASTPQRASYEQYF. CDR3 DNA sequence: TGTGCCAGCACCCCCCAGAGGGCATCCTACGAGCAGTACTTC.

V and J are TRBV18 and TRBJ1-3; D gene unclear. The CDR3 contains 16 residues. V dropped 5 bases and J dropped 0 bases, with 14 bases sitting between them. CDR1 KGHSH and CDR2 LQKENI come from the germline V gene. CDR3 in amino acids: CASSYLRGSSGNTIYF. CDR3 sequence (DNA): TGTGCCAGCTCATATCTCCGAGGGAGCTCTGGAAACACCATATATTTT.

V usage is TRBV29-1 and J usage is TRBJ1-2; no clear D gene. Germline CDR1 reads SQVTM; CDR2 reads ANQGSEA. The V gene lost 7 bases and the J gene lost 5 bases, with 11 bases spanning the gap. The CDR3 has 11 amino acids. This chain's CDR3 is CSAVGDYGYTF. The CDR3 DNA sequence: TGCAGCGCAGTGGGAGATTATGGCTACACCTTC.

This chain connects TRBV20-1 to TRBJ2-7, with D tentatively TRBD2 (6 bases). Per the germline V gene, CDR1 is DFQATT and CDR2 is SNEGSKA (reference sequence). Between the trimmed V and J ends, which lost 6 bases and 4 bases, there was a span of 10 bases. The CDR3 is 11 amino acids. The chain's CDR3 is CSALLAYEQYF. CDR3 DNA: TGCAGTGCACTCCTAGCGTACGAGCAGTACTTC.

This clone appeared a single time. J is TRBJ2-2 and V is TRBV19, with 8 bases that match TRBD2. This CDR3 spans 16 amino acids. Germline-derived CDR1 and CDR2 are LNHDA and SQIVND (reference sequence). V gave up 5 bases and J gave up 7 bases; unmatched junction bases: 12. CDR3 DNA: TGTGCCAGTAGTCCCTCGGGGGGGGCAGGACGCGGGGAGCTGTTTTTT. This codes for CASSPSGGAGRGELFF.

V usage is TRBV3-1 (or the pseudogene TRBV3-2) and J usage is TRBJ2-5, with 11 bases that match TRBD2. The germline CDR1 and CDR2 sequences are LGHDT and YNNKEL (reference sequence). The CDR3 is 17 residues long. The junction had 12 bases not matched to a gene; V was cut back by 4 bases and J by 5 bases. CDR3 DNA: TGTGCCAGCAGCCTCAGCCCCCTAGCGGGGGGATTGGAGACCCAGTACTTC. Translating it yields CASSLSPLAGGLETQYF.

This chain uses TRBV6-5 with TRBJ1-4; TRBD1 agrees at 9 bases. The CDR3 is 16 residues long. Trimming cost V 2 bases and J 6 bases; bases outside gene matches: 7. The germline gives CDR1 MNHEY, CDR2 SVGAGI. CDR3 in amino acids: CASSYAPTGGYEKLFF. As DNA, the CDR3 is TGTGCCAGCAGTTACGCACCGACAGGGGGTTATGAAAAACTGTTTTTT.

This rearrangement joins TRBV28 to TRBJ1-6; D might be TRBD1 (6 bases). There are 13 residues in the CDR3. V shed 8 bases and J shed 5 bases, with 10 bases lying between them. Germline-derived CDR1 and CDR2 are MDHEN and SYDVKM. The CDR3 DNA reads TGTGCCAGCCAAGACAGGAATAATTCACCCCTCCACTTT. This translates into CASQDRNNSPLHF.

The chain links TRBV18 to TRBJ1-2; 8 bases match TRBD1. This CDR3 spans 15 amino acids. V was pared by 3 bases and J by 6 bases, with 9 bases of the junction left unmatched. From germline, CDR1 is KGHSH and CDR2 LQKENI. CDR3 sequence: CASSPTGDVGNGYTF. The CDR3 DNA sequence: TGTGCCAGCTCACCGACAGGGGACGTCGGGAATGGCTACACCTTC.

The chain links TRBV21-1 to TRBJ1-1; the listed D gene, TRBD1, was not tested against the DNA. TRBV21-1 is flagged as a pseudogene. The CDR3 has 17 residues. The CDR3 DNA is TGTGCCAGCAGCAAAGTAGTATGTGGGACAAGGAACACTGAAGCTTTCTTT. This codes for CASSKVVCGTRNTEAFF.

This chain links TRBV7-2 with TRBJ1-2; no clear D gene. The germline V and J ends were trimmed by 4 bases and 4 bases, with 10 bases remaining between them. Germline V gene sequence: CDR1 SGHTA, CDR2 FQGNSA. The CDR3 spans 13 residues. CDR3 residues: CASSSPGFYGYTF. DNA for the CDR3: TGTGCCAGCAGCTCCCCCGGGTTCTATGGCTACACCTTC.

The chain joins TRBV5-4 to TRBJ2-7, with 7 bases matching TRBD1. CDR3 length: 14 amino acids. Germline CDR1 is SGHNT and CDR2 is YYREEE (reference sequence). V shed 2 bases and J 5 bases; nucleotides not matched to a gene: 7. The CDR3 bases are TGTGCCAGCAGCTTCGACAGGGCAAGCGACGAGCAGTACTTC. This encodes CASSFDRASDEQYF. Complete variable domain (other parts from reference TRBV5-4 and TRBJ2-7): ETGVTQSPTHLIKTRGQQVTLRCSSQSGHNTVSWYQQALGQGPQFIFQYYREEENGRGNFPPRFSGLQFPNYSSELNVNALELDDSALYLCASSFDRASDEQYFGPGTRLTVT.

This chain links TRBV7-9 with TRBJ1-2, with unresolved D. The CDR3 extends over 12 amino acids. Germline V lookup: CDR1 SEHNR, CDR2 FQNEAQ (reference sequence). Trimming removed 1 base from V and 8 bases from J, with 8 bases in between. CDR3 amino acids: CASSLGGYGYTF. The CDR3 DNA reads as TGTGCCAGCAGCTTAGGAGGGTACGGCTACACCTTC.

CDR3 protein: CASSTTDTQYF. For the CDR3, the DNA is TGTGCCAGCAGTACAACAGATACGCAGTATTTT. The V and J genes are TRBV5-4 and TRBJ2-3; no definite D call. Looked up from germline, CDR1 is SGHNT and CDR2 is YYREEE (reference sequence). V lost 5 bases, J lost 3 bases, and 4 bases lay in between. The CDR3 runs 11 residues.

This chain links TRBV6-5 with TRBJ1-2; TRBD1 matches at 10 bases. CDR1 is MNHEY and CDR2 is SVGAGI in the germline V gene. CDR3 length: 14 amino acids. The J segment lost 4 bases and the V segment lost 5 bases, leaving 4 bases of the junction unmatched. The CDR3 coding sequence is TGTGCCAGCAGTCAAAGGACAGGGGGCTATGGCTACACCTTC. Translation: CASSQRTGGYGYTF.

CDR3 sequence: CASSFYRGLYNEQFF. The CDR3 DNA reads as TGTGCCAGCAGCTTTTACCGAGGCCTTTACAATGAGCAGTTCTTC. The chain uses TRBV7-6 and TRBJ2-1; D uncertain. The germline V gene encodes CDR1 SGHVS and CDR2 FNYEAQ. V was shortened by 3 bases and J by 4 bases, with 13 bases between the two germline ends. The CDR3 contains 15 residues. Variable domain in full (rest from reference TRBV7-6 and TRBJ2-1): GAGVSQSPRYKVTKRGQDVALRCDPISGHVSLYWYRQALGQGPEFLTYFNYEAQQDKSGLPNDRFSAERPEGSISTLTIQRTEQRDSAMYRCASSFYRGLYNEQFFGPGTRLTVL.

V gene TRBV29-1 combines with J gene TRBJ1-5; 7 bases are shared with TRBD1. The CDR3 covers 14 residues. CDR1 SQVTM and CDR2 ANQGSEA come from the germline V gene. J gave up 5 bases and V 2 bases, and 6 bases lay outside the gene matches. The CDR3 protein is CSVEQGGTDQPQHF. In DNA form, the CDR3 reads TGCAGCGTTGAACAGGGGGGTACGGATCAGCCCCAGCATTTT.

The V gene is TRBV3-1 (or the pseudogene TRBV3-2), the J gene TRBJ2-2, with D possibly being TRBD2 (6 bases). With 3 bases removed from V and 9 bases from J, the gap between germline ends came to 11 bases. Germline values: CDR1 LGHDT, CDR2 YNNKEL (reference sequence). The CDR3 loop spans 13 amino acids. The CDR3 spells CASSQSGSRELFF. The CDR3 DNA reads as TGTGCCAGCAGCCAGTCCGGGAGCAGGGAGCTGTTTTTT.

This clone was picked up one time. The CDR3 protein is CASSYLWAGGPGEQFF. The CDR3 DNA follows: TGTGCCAGCAGTTATTTGTGGGCGGGGGGGCCCGGTGAGCAGTTCTTC. The chain is built from TRBV28 and TRBJ2-1; TRBD2 matches at 9 bases. The CDR3 runs 16 residues. J lost 9 bases, V lost 4 bases, and 13 bases had no gene match. From germline, CDR1 is MDHEN and CDR2 SYDVKM.

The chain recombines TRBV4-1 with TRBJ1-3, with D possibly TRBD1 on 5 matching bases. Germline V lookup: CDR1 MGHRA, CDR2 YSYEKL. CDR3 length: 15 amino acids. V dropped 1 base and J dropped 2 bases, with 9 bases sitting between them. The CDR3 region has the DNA TGCGCCAGCAGCCAAGTCGAGACAGCTGGAAACACCATATATTTT. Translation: CASSQVETAGNTIYF.

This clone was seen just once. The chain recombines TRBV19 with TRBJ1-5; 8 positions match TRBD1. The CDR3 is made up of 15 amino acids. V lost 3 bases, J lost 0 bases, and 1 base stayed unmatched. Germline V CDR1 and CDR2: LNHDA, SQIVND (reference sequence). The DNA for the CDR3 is TGTGCCAGTAGTATCGGACAGGGTAGCAATCAGCCCCAGCATTTT. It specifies CASSIGQGSNQPQHF. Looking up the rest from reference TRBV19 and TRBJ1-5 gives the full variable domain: DGGITQSPKYLFRKEGQNVTLSCEQNLNHDAMYWYRQDPGQGLRLIYYSQIVNDFQKGDIAEGYSVSREKKESFPLTVTSAQKNPTAFYLCASSIGQGSNQPQHFGDGTRLSIL.

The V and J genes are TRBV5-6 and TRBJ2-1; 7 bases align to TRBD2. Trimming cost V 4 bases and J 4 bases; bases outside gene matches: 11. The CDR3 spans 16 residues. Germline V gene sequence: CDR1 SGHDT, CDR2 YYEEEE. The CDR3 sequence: CASSGPVRGVYNEQFF. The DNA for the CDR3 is TGTGCCAGCAGCGGCCCTGTCCGGGGGGTATACAATGAGCAGTTCTTC. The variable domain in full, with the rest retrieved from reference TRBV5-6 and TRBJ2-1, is DAGVTQSPTHLIKTRGQQVTLRCSPKSGHDTVSWYQQALGQGPQFIFQYYEEEERQRGNFPDRFSGHQFPNYSSELNVNALLLGDSALYLCASSGPVRGVYNEQFFGPGTRLTVL.